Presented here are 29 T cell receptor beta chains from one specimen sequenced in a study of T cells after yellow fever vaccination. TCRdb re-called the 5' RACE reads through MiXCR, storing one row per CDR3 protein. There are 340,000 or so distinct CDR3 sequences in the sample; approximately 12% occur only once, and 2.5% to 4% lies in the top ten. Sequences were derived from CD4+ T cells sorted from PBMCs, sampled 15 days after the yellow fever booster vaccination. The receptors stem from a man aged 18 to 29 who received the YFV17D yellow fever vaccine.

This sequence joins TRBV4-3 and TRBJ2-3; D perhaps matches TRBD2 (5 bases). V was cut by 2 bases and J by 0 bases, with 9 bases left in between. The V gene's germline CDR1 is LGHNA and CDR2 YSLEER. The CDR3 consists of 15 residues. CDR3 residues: CASSQLSGSTDTQYF. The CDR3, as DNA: TGCGCCAGCAGCCAACTCAGCGGCAGCACAGATACGCAGTATTTT.

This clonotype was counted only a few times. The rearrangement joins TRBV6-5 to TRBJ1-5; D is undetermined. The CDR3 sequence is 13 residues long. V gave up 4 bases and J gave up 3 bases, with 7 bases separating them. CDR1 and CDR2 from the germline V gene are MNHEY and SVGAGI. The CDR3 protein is CASSFTVNQPQHF. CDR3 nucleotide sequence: TGTGCCAGCAGTTTTACCGTCAATCAGCCCCAGCATTTT.

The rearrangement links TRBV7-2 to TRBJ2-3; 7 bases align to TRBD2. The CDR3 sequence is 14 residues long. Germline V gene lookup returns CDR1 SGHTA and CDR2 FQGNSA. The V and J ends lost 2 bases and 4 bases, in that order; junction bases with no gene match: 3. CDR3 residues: CASSLLAVADTQYF. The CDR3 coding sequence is TGTGCCAGCAGCTTACTAGCGGTCGCAGATACGCAGTATTTT.

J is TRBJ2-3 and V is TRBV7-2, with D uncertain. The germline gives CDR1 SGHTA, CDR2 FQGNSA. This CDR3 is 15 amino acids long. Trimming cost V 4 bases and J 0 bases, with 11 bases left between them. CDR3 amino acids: CASSWGGPSTDTQYF. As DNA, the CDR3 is TGTGCCAGCAGCTGGGGTGGGCCTAGCACAGATACGCAGTATTTT.

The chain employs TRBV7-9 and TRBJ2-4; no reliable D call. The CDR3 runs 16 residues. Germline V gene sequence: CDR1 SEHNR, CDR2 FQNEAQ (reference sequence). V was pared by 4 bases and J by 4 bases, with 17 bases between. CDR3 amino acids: CASSSVFPGLKNIQYF. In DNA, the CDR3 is TGTGCCAGCAGCTCGGTCTTCCCGGGCCTAAAAAACATTCAGTACTTC.

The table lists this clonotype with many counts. CDR3 residues: CASSYLTGTGGTEAFF. CDR3 nucleotides: TGTGCCAGCAGTTACCTTACCGGGACAGGGGGTACTGAAGCTTTCTTT. V is TRBV6-2 or TRBV6-3 and J is TRBJ1-1; 11 nucleotides agree with TRBD1. From germline, CDR1 is MNHEY and CDR2 SVGEGT. The CDR3 runs to 16 residues. V was pared by 2 bases and J by 5 bases, with 7 bases of the junction left unmatched.

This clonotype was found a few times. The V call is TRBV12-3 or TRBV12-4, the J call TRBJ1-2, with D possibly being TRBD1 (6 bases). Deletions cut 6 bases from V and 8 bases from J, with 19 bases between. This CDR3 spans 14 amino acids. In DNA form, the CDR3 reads TGTGCCAGCAGAGGAGGTGGGGGCTCGGGGGGCTACACCTTC. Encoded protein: CASRGGGGSGGYTF.

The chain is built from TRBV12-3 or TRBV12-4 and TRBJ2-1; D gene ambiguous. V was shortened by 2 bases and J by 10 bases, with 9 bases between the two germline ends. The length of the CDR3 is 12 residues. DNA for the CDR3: TGTGCCAGCAGTTTACCGGCACAGGAGCAGTTCTTC. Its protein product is CASSLPAQEQFF.

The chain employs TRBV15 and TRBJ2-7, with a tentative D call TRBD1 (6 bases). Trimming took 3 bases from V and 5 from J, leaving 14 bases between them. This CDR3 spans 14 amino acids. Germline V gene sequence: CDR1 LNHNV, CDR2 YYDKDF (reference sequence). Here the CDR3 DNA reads TGTGCCACCAGCAGTACAGGGTATTTCCACGAGCAGTACTTC. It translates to CATSSTGYFHEQYF.

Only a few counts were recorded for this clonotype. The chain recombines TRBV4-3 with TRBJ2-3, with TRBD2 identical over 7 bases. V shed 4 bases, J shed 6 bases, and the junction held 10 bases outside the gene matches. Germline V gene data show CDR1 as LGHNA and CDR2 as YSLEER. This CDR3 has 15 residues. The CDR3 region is CASSRERGVRDTQYF. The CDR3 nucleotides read TGCGCCAGCAGCCGGGAGCGGGGTGTCCGGGATACGCAGTATTTT.

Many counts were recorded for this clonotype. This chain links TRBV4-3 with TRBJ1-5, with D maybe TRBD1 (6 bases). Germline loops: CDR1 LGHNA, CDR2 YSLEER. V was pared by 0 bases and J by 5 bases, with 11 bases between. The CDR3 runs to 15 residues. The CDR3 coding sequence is TGCGCCAGCAGCCAAGATCAGGGGCGGTATCAGCCCCAGCATTTT. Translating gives CASSQDQGRYQPQHF.

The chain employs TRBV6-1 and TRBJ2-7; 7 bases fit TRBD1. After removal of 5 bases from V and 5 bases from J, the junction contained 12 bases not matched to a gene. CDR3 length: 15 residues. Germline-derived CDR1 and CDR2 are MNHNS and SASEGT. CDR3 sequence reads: CASSRTGALVDEQYV. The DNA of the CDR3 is TGTGCCAGCAGTCGTACAGGGGCCCTCGTTGACGAGCAGTACGTC.

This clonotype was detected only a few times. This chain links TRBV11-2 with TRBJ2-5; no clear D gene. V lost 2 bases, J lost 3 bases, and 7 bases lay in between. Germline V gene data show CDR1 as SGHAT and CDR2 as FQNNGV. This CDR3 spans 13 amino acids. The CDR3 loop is CASSLQIEETQYF. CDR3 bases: TGTGCCAGCAGCTTACAGATTGAAGAGACCCAGTACTTC.

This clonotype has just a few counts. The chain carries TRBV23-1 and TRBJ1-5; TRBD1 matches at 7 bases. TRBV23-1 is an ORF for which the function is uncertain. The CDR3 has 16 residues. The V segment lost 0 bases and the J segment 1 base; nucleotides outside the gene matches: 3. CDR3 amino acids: CASSQSGRGSNQPQHF. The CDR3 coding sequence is TGCGCCAGCAGTCAATCGGGCAGGGGGAGCAATCAGCCCCAGCATTTT.

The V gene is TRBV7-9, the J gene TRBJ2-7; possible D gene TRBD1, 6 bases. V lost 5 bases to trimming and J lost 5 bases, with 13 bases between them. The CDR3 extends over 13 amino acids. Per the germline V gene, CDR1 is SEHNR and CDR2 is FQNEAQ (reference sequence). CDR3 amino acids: CASSHTGRHEQYV. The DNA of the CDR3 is TGTGCCAGCAGCCACACAGGGCGCCACGAGCAGTACGTC.

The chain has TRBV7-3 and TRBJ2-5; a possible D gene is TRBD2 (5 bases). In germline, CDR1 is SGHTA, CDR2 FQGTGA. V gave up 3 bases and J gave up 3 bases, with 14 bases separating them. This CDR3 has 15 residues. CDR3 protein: CASSFAGLEKETQYF. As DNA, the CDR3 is TGTGCCAGCAGCTTCGCGGGTTTAGAAAAAGAGACCCAGTACTTC.

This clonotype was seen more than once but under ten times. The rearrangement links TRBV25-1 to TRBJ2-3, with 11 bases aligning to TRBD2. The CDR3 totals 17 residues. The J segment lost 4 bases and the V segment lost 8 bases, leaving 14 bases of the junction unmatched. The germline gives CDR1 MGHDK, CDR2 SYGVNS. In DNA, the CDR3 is TGTGCCAGCTCGAGGCTGACTAGCGGGGTCTTCCCAGATACGCAGTATTTT. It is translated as CASSRLTSGVFPDTQYF.

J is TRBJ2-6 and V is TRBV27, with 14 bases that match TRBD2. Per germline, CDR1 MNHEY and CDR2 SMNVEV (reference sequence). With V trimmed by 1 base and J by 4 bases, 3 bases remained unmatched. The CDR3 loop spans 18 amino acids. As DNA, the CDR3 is TGTGCCAGCAGTTTATTGGGACTAGCGGGGGACGGGGCCAACGTCCTGACTTTC. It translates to CASSLLGLAGDGANVLTF.

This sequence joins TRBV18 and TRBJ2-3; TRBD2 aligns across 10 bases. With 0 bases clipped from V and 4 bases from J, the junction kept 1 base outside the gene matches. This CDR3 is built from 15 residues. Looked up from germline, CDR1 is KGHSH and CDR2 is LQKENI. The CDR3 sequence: CASSPPSGGSDTQYF. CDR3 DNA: TGTGCCAGCTCACCACCTAGCGGGGGGTCAGATACGCAGTATTTT.

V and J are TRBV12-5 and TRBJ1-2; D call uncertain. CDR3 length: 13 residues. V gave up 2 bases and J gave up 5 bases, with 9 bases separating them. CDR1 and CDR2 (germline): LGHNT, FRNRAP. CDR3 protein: CASGLTPEYGYTF. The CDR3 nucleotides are TGTGCTAGTGGTTTGACTCCGGAGTATGGCTACACCTTC.

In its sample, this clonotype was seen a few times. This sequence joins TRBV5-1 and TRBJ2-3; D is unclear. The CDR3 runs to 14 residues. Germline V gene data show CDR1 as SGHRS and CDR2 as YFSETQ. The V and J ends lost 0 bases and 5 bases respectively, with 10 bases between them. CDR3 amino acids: CASSLGAVLDTQYF. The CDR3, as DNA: TGCGCCAGCAGCTTGGGAGCAGTTTTAGATACGCAGTATTTT.

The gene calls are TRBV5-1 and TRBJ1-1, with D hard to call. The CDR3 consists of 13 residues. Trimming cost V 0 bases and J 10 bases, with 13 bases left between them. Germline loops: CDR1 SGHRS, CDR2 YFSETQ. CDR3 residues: CASSLAGLGRAFF. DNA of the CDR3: TGCGCCAGCAGCTTGGCCGGCCTAGGGCGAGCTTTCTTT.

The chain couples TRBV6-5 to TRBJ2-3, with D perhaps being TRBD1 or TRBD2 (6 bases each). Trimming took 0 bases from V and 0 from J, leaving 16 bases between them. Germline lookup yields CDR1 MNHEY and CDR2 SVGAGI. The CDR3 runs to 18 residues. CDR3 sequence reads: CASSYSEGTGASTDTQYF. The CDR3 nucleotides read TGTGCCAGCAGTTACTCGGAGGGTACGGGGGCTAGCACAGATACGCAGTATTTT.

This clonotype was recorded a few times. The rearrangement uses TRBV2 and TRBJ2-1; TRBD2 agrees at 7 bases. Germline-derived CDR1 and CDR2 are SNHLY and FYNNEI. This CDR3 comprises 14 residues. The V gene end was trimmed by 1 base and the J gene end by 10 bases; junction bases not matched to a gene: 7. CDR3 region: CASSEGLGGYEQFF. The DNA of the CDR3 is TGTGCCAGCAGTGAAGGGTTGGGGGGGTACGAGCAGTTCTTC.

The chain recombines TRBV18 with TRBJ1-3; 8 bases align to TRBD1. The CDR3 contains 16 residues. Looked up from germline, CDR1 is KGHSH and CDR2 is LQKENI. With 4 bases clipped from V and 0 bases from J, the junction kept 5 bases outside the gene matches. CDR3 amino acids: CASSQNRGDSGNTIYF. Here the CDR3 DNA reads TGTGCCAGCTCACAAAACAGGGGGGACTCTGGAAACACCATATATTTT.

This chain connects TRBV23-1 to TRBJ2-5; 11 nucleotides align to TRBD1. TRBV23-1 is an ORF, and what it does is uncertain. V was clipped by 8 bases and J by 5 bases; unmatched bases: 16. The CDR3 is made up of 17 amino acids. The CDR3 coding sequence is TGCGCCAGCGCACCGGACAGGGGGCGAGGTAATCCCGAGACCCAGTACTTC. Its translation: CASAPDRGRGNPETQYF.

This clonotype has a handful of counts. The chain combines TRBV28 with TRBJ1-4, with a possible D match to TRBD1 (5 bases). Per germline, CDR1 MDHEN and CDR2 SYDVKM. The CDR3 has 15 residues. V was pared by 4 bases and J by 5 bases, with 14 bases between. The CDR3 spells CASSSPWGGNEKLFF. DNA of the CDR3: TGTGCCAGCAGTTCCCCTTGGGGCGGGAATGAAAAACTGTTTTTT. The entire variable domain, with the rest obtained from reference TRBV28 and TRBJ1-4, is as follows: DVKVTQSSRYLVKRTGEKVFLECVQDMDHENMFWYRQDPGLGLRLIYFSYDVKMKEKGDIPEGYSVSREKKERFSLILESASTNQTSMYLCASSSPWGGNEKLFFGSGTQLSVL.

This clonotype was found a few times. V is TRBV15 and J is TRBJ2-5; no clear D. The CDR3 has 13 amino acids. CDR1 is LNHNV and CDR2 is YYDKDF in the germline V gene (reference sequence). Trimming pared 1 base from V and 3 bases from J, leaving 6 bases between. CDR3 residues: CATSRAPKETQYF. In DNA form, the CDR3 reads TGTGCCACCAGCAGAGCCCCCAAAGAGACCCAGTACTTC. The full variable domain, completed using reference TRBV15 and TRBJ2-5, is DAMVIQNPRYQVTQFGKPVTLSCSQTLNHNVMYWYQQKSSQAPKLLFHYYDKDFNNEADTPDNFQSRRPNTSFCFLDIRSPGLGDTAMYLCATSRAPKETQYFGPGTRLLVL.

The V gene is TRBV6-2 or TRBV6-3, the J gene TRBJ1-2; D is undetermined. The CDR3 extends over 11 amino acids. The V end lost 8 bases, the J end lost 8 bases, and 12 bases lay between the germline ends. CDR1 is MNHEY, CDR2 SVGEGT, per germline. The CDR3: CASEDERGYTF. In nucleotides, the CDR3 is TGTGCCAGCGAGGACGAACGGGGCTACACCTTC.